Given below is one T cell receptor beta chain in context. The TCRbeta library was prepared with unique molecular identifiers. TCRdb reprocessed the PCR reads via MiXCR and lists one record per CDR3 protein. This repertoire shows a few hundred thousand distinct CDR3 sequences, about 9.4% found once; its top ten account for about 2.3%. This record belongs to a study of T-cell reconstitution after alpha-beta-depleted transplantation in children. The sample was PBMCs from the stem cell graft donor, taken from the stem cell graft. The TCR was taken from a human donor who donated a stem cell graft to a child with acute lymphoblastic leukemia.

In DNA, the CDR3 is TGTGCCAGCAGCTTAAGGGGATACGGAAACACCATATATTTT. This codes for CASSLRGYGNTIYF. The chain has TRBV7-9 and TRBJ1-3; possibly TRBD1 for D (5 bases). Germline values: CDR1 SEHNR, CDR2 FQNEAQ (reference sequence). The V and J ends lost 2 bases and 4 bases respectively, with 9 bases between them. The CDR3 has 14 residues.